This TCR beta chain was identified during a study of T cell responses to AZD1222 COVID-19 vaccine. As for this clone: Antigen: not known.

Findings and caveats of the study: Spike-specific TCR breadth and depth grew following two AZD1222 doses. A reported finding is that nearly half of spike-specific TCRs target unmutated variant regions.

Repertoires were generated with immunoSEQ multiplex PCR, while TCRdb's copy carries only in-frame clones and drops some. The data show 100,000 to 150,000 clones, about nine tenths seen once. The V end was cut by 4 bases, the J end by 4 bases, with 11 bases between. The CDR3 is 15 amino acids. CDR1 is SGHAT, CDR2 FQDESV, per germline (reference sequence). This TCR was recovered from an adult in good health. The chain is built from TRBV11-1 and TRBJ2-6; a possible D gene is TRBD1 (5 bases). The input for sequencing was peripheral blood, taken on day 0 of MenACWY control vaccination. DNA of the CDR3: TGTGCCAGCAGCTCGCATGGGGCGGGGGCCAACGTCCTGACTTTC. This gives the protein CASSSHGAGANVLTF.